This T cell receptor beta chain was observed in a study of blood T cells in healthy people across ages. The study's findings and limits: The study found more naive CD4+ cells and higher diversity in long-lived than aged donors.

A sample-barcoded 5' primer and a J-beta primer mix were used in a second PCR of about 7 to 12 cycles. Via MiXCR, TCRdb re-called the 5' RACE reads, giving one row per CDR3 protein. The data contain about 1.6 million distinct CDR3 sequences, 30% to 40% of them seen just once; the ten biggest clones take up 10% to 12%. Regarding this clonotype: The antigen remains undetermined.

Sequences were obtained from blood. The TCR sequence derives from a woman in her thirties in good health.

CDR3 amino acids: CASSQDEGGTSYEQYF. In DNA form, the CDR3 reads TGCGCCAGCAGCCAAGATGAAGGCGGGACTTCCTACGAGCAGTACTTC. This rearrangement joins TRBV4-1 to TRBJ2-7; weak D call: TRBD2 (6 bases). Trimming took off 0 bases at V and 1 base at J, with 13 bases between the two ends. In germline, CDR1 is MGHRA, CDR2 YSYEKL. CDR3 length equals 16 residues.